These 16 T cell receptor beta chains originate from one sample sequenced in a study of OX40 agonist ivuxolimab in advanced cancers. The protocol was immunoSEQ multiplex PCR, while the TCRdb copy is restricted to in-frame clones and leaves out a portion. The sample gives about 67,000 clones, 84% of which show up once; about 2.4% is in the top ten. Sequencing used CD4+ or CD8+ T cells sorted from blood, obtained in a trial of the OX40 agonist ivuxolimab. Receptors originate from an adult with an advanced solid tumor such as melanoma, head and neck, liver or kidney cancer.

The genes are TRBV2 and TRBJ2-5, with D possibly being TRBD1 or TRBD2 (5 bases each). CDR1 and CDR2 from the germline V gene are SNHLY and FYNNEI. This CDR3 spans 13 amino acids. Trimming stripped 4 bases from V and 4 bases from J, with 10 bases between. CDR3 residues: CASSGSGTETQYF. The CDR3 DNA reads TGTGCCAGCAGTGGATCCGGGACAGAGACCCAGTACTTC.

Concerning this clone itself: Other DNA sequences in this specimen translate into the identical CDR3. V usage is TRBV9 and J usage is TRBJ1-1; D gene unclear. Trimming took off 0 bases at V and 3 bases at J, with 6 bases between the two ends. Germline V CDR1 and CDR2: SGDLS, YYNGEE. The CDR3 covers 13 residues. CDR3 protein: CASSVAMDTEAFF. In DNA form, the CDR3 reads TGTGCCAGCAGCGTAGCAATGGACACTGAAGCTTTCTTT.

The CDR3 coding sequence is TGTGCCAGCAGCTTTTACAGGGGCTCTGGAAACACCATATATTTT. Protein product: CASSFYRGSGNTIYF. This chain uses TRBV5-4 with TRBJ1-3; 7 positions agree with TRBD1. This CDR3 has 15 amino acids. V lost 2 bases to trimming and J lost 0 bases; unmatched junction nucleotides: 2. Per germline, CDR1 SGHNT and CDR2 YYREEE (reference sequence).

This clone occurred a few times. The chain employs TRBV5-4 and TRBJ1-1; D gene unclear. V lost 2 bases and J lost 0, with 11 bases in between. Per the germline V gene, CDR1 is SGHNT and CDR2 is YYREEE (reference sequence). The length of the CDR3 is 15 residues. Written as DNA, the CDR3 is TGTGCCAGCAGCTTAGAACAGAATTTGAACACTGAAGCTTTCTTT. Encoded protein: CASSLEQNLNTEAFF.

V is TRBV5-1 and J is TRBJ2-4, with 10 bases fitting TRBD2. Germline CDR1 SGHRS, CDR2 YFSETQ. Unmatched junction bases numbered 10, after V lost 4 bases and J lost 6 bases. This CDR3 contains 16 residues. The CDR3 spells CASSINSGGPGNIQYF. The CDR3 DNA is TGCGCCAGCAGCATAAATAGCGGGGGGCCTGGAAACATTCAGTACTTC.

The genes are TRBV7-2 and TRBJ2-1; no clear D gene. V gave up 5 bases and J gave up 9 bases, with 8 bases separating them. Germline CDR1 is SGHTA and CDR2 is FQGNSA. There are 11 residues in the CDR3. CDR3 bases: TGTGCCAGCAGCCCTTCTTCTGAGCAGTTCTTC. Translation: CASSPSSEQFF.

J is TRBJ1-1 and V is TRBV19; 8 bases agree with TRBD1. Germline V gives CDR1 LNHDA, CDR2 SQIVND (reference sequence). This CDR3 contains 14 residues. V dropped 2 bases and J dropped 2; count of bases not matched to a gene: 1. Here the CDR3 reads CASSIQGANTEAFF. CDR3 bases: TGTGCCAGTAGTATACAGGGGGCCAACACTGAAGCTTTCTTT. Full variable domain (remainder filled in from reference TRBV19 and TRBJ1-1): DGGITQSPKYLFRKEGQNVTLSCEQNLNHDAMYWYRQDPGQGLRLIYYSQIVNDFQKGDIAEGYSVSREKKESFPLTVTSAQKNPTAFYLCASSIQGANTEAFFGQGTRLTVV.

The rearrangement uses TRBV5-4 and TRBJ2-2; D may be TRBD1 (6 bases). Germline V gene lookup returns CDR1 SGHNT and CDR2 YYREEE (reference sequence). This CDR3 is built from 16 residues. The ends were cut back, 6 bases at V and 4 bases at J, with 19 bases in the middle. CDR3 residues: CASTSSRAGVTGELFF. Written as DNA, the CDR3 is TGTGCCAGCACCTCCTCAAGGGCAGGGGTCACCGGGGAGCTGTTTTTT. The full variable domain, rest sourced from reference TRBV5-4 and TRBJ2-2, is ETGVTQSPTHLIKTRGQQVTLRCSSQSGHNTVSWYQQALGQGPQFIFQYYREEENGRGNFPPRFSGLQFPNYSSELNVNALELDDSALYLCASTSSRAGVTGELFFGEGSRLTVL.

This clone was found a few times. The chain joins TRBV4-2 to TRBJ1-1; D might be TRBD1 (5 bases). Germline-derived CDR1 and CDR2 are LGHNA and YNFKEQ. The CDR3 is 14 residues long. The V end was cut by 0 bases, the J end by 6 bases, with 11 bases between. The CDR3 coding sequence is TGTGCCAGCAGCCAAGATAACGGGGACCCTGAAGCTTTCTTT. Its translation: CASSQDNGDPEAFF.

J is TRBJ2-1 and V is TRBV6-5; no clear D. The germline V gene encodes CDR1 MNHEY and CDR2 SVGAGI. V lost 0 bases and J lost 9, with 6 bases in between. The length of the CDR3 is 12 residues. The CDR3, as DNA: TGTGCCAGCAGTTACTCAGTAGGTGAGCAGTTCTTC. Translating gives CASSYSVGEQFF.

This clone came up a few times. The chain uses TRBV28 and TRBJ2-5; no reliable D call. Trimming shortened V by 6 bases and J by 4 bases, and 12 bases separated the two germline ends. The CDR3 totals 13 residues. Germline V gene lookup returns CDR1 MDHEN and CDR2 SYDVKM. CDR3 sequence (DNA): TGTGCCAGCAGAGGGTTAACATTAGAGACCCAGTACTTC. Residues: CASRGLTLETQYF.

The rearrangement uses TRBV10-3 and TRBJ1-5; D unresolved. Trimming took 0 bases from V and 9 from J, leaving 15 bases between them. There are 15 residues in the CDR3. CDR1 is ENHRY and CDR2 is SYGVKD in the germline V gene. Here the CDR3 DNA reads TGTGCCATCAGTGAGTCGGGTCGGCCTCTTGGGCCCCAGCATTTT. Translated, it gives CAISESGRPLGPQHF.

V usage is TRBV5-1 and J usage is TRBJ2-2; no clear D. V lost 2 bases and J lost 0, with 5 bases in between. Germline V gene data show CDR1 as SGHRS and CDR2 as YFSETQ. This CDR3 spans 14 amino acids. CDR3 residues: CASSFNANTGELFF. The CDR3 region has the DNA TGCGCCAGCAGCTTTAATGCGAACACCGGGGAGCTGTTTTTT.

This clone appeared a single time. The chain is built from TRBV6-1 and TRBJ1-2, with TRBD1 identical over 7 bases. The CDR3 is 16 residues long. The V gene's germline CDR1 is MNHNS and CDR2 SASEGT. V lost 2 bases to trimming and J lost 4 bases; unmatched junction nucleotides: 10. The CDR3 DNA reads TGTGCCAGCAGTGAATGGAGGGGGGGGACAGCCTATGGCTACACCTTC. This gives the protein CASSEWRGGTAYGYTF.

V gene TRBV19 combines with J gene TRBJ1-2, with D possibly TRBD1 on 5 matching bases. Germline V gene lookup returns CDR1 LNHDA and CDR2 SQIVND (reference sequence). The CDR3 runs 18 residues. V was trimmed by 0 bases and J by 2 bases, leaving 19 bases between them. For the CDR3, the DNA is TGTGCCAGTAGTATAGATCGAAGTCGGGGGACCGAAAACTATGGCTACACCTTC. The encoded protein is CASSIDRSRGTENYGYTF.

The chain joins TRBV5-1 to TRBJ2-7; 9 nucleotides align to TRBD1. Germline CDR1 is SGHRS and CDR2 is YFSETQ. V lost 0 bases and J lost 3; bases outside the gene matches: 4. The CDR3 is 15 residues long. CDR3 in amino acids: CASSLARTGVYEQYF. The CDR3 bases are TGCGCCAGCAGCTTGGCCAGGACAGGGGTCTACGAGCAGTACTTC.